This T cell receptor (beta chain) was recorded in a study of blood T cell repertoires in COVID-19. The protocol was immunoSEQ multiplex PCR, while the TCRdb copy is restricted to in-frame clones and leaves out a portion. The sample lists tens of thousands of clones; 80% to 90% were seen once. This clone was counted only a few times. This CDR3 is built from 15 residues. In germline, CDR1 is LNHDA, CDR2 SQIVND (reference sequence). V was clipped by 2 bases and J by 4 bases, with 11 bases between them. The source is an elderly woman with acute or convalescent COVID-19. The sample taken for sequencing was peripheral blood. The genes are TRBV19 and TRBJ2-2; possible D gene TRBD2, 5 bases. CDR3 loop: CASSITSRRTGELFF. CDR3 bases: TGTGCCAGTAGTATAACTAGTCGGCGCACCGGGGAGCTGTTTTTT. The full variable domain, rest sourced from reference TRBV19 and TRBJ2-2, is DGGITQSPKYLFRKEGQNVTLSCEQNLNHDAMYWYRQDPGQGLRLIYYSQIVNDFQKGDIAEGYSVSREKKESFPLTVTSAQKNPTAFYLCASSITSRRTGELFFGEGSRLTVL.